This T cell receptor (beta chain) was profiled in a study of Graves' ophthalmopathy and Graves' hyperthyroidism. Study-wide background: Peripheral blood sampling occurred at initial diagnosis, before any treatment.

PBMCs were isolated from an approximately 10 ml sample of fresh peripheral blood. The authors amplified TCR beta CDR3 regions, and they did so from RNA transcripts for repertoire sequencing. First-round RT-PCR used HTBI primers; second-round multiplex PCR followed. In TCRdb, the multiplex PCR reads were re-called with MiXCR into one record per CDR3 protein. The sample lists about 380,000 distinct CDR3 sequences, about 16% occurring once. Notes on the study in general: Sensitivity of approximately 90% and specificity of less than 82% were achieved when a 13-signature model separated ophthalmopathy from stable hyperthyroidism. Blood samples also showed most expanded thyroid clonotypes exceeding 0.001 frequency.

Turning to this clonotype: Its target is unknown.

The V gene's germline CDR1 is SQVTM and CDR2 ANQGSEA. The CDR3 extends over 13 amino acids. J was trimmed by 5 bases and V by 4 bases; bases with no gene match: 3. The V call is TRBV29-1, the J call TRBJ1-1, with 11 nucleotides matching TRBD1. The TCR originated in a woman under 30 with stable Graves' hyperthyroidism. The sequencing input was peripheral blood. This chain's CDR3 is CSVAGTGGTEAFF. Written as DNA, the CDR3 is TGCAGCGTTGCCGGGACAGGGGGAACTGAAGCTTTCTTT. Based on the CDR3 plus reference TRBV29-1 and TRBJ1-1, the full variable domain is SAVISQKPSRDICQRGTSLTIQCQVDSQVTMMFWYRQQPGQSLTLIATANQGSEATYESGFVIDKFPISRPNLTFSTLTVSNMSPEDSSIYLCSVAGTGGTEAFFGQGTRLTVV.